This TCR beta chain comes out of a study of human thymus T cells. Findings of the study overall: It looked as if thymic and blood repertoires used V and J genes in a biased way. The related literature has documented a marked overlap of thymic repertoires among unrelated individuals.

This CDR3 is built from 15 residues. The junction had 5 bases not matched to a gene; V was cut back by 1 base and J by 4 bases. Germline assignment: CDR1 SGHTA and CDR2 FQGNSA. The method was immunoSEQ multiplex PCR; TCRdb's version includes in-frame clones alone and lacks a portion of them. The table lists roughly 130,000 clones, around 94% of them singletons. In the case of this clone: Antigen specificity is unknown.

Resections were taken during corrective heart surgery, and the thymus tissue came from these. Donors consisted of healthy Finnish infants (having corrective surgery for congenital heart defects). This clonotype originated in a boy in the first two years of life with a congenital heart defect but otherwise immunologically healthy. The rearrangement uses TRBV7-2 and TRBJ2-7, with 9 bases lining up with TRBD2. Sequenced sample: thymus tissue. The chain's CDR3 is CASSLGPSGAYEQYF. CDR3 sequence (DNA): TGTGCCAGCAGCTTAGGTCCTAGCGGGGCGTACGAGCAGTACTTC.